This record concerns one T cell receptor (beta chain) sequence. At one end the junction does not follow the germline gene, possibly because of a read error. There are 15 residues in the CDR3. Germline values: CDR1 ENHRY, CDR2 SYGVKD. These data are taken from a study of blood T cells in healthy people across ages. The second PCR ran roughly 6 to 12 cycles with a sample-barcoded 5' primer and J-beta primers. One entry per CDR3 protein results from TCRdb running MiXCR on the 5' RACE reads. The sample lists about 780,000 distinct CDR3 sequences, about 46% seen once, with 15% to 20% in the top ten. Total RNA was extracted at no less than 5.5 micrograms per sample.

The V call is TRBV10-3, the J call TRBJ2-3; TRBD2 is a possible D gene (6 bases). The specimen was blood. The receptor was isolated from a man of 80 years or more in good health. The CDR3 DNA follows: TGTGCCATCAGACCTAGCACGGGAGCAACAGGTACGCAGTATTTT. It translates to CAIRPSTGATGTQYF.